The clone carrying this T cell receptor (beta chain) has only a few counts. The data stem from a study of blood T cell repertoires in COVID-19. Study details: PBMCs, B-cell-depleted T cells, or T cells were the source of the cDNA or gDNA that made up the material.

CDR3 size: 16 residues. V was pared by 2 bases and J by 7 bases, with 17 bases between. The germline gives CDR1 LGHNA, CDR2 YNFKEQ. Methods used by the authors: Reference gene primer amplification yielded estimated nucleated cell counts. Clones were read by immunoSEQ multiplex PCR, and TCRdb kept only the in-frame ones, dropping some. Clone size and V and J calls were adopted from that table, with D and trimming inferred from the DNA. The data contain 65,000 to 75,000 clones, approximately 80% of them singletons. Sequences were obtained from peripheral blood. This TCR was sampled from a man older than 75 with acute or convalescent COVID-19. The V gene is TRBV4-2, the J gene TRBJ1-4, with D possibly TRBD1 on 5 matching bases. CDR3 residues: CASSQTPGGFGEKLFF. The CDR3 DNA is TGTGCCAGCAGCCAAACCCCGGGGGGGTTCGGTGAAAAACTGTTTTTT.